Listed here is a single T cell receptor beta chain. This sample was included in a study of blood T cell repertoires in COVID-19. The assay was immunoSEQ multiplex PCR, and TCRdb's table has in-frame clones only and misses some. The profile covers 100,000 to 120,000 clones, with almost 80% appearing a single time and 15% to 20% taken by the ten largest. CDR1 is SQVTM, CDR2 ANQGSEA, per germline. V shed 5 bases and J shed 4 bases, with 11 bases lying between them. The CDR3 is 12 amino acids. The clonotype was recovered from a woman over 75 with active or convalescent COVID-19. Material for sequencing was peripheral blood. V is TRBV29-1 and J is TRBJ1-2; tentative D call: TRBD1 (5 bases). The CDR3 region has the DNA TGCAGCGTTTGGGACTTGGGCTATGGCTACACCTTC. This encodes CSVWDLGYGYTF.